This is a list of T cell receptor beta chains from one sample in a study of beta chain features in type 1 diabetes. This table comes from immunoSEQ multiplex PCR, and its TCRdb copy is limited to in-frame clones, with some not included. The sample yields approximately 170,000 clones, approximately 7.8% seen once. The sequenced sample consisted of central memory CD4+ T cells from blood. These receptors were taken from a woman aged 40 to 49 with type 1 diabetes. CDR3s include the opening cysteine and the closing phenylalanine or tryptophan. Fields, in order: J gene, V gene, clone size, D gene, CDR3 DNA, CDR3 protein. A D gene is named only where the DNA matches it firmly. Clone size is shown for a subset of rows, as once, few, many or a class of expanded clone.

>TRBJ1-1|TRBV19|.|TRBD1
TGTGCCAGTAGTCGACAGGGAGAAACTGAAGCTTTCTTT
CASSRQGETEAFF
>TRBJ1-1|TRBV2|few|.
TGTGCTCAGCAAGCGCAATTTAACACTGAAGCTTTCTTT
CAQQAQFNTEAFF
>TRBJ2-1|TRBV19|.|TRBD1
TGTGCCAGTATGGCCGGGGACAGGCACCCCGGTGAGCAGTTCTTC
CASMAGDRHPGEQFF
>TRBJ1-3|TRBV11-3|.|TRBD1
TGTGCCAGCAGCTCGACAGGGGTTGGAAACACCATATATTTT
CASSSTGVGNTIYF
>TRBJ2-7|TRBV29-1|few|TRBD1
TGCAGCCTGACTCGGACAGGGGACGGAGAGCAGTACTTC
CSLTRTGDGEQYF
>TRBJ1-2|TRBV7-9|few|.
TGTGCCAGCAGCTTAGAGGTTCCAGGGAATGGCTACACCTTC
CASSLEVPGNGYTF
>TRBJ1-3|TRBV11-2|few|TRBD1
TGTGCCAGCACCACAGGGGAGGGAAACACCATATATTTT
CASTTGEGNTIYF
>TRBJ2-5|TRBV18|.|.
TGTGCCAGCTCACCACGAGGGGGTGGAGAGACCCAGTACTTC
CASSPRGGGETQYF
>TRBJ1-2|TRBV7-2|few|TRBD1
TGTGCCAGCAGCTTAGATGGGACAGTCTCCTATGGCTACACCTTC
CASSLDGTVSYGYTF
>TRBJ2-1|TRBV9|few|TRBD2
TGTGCCAGCAGCGTATATGGGACTACCTACAATGAGCAGTTCTTC
CASSVYGTTYNEQFF
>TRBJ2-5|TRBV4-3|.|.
TGCGCCAGCAGCCAAGAAGGCGGATCCCCGGCCCAGTACTTC
CASSQEGGSPAQYF
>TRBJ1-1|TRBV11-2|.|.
TGTGCCAGCAGCTTTTTGGAGGGGAACACTGAAGCTTTCTTT
CASSFLEGNTEAFF
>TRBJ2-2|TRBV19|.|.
TGTGCCAGTAGTATTTTGGGACTCCGGGAAACCGGGGAGCTGTTTTTT
CASSILGLRETGELFF
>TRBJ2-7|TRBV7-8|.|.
TGTGCCAGCAGCGCTGACAGAAACTCCTACGAGCAGTACTTC
CASSADRNSYEQYF
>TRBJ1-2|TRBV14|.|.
TGTGCCAGCAGCCAAGATCTGCAGGACAGATATGGCTACACCTTC
CASSQDLQDRYGYTF
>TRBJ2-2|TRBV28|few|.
TGTGCCAGCAGTGAAAGAGGGGCGGGGACCGGGGAGCTGTTTTTT
CASSERGAGTGELFF
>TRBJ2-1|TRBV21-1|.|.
TGTGCCAGCAGCAAGGGAGGGGGTGTTAATGAGCAGTTCTTC
CASSKGGGVNEQFF
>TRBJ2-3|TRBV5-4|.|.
TGTGCCGACCACCCTCCGGGACTTAGCATGGATACGCAGTATTTT
CADHPPGLSMDTQYF
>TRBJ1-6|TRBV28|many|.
TGTGCCAGCAGCACTACAGGGAGTAATTCACCCCTCCACTTT
CASSTTGSNSPLHF
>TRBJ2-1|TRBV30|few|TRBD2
TGTGCCTGGGGGACTAGCGGGAGAAATGAGCAGTTCTTC
CAWGTSGRNEQFF
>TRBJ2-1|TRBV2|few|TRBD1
TGTGCCAGCAGCCCGGGACAGGGCGGTGTGGATGAGCAGTTCTTC
CASSPGQGGVDEQFF
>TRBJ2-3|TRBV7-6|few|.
TGTGCCAGCAGCTTGACACCGGAGGGTGCAGATACGCAGTATTTT
CASSLTPEGADTQYF
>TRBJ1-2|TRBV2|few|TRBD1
TGTGCCAGCAGTGCCCGGACAGGGAATTATGGCTACACCTTC
CASSARTGNYGYTF
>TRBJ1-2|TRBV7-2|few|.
TGTGCCAGCAGCACACCTAACTATGGCTACACCTTC
CASSTPNYGYTF